This T cell receptor (beta chain) stems from a study of tumor-infiltrating lymphocytes in primary liver carcinoma. About the research overall: Each of the samples returned roughly 3.65 to 7.5 million productive TCRbeta reads (a yield similar across tissue types). Findings of the study overall: A significantly higher top-250-clone fraction was found in tumors than in blood (p = 0.039).

Starting from 500 ng of total RNA, TCR beta cDNA was produced with a primer in the constant region. Libraries for TCR beta were built through three nested multiplex PCR rounds, which together made up a slightly modified ARM-PCR procedure. Two initial PCR rounds of approximately 10 cycles each paired TRBV1-TRBV30 forward primers with a C-beta reverse primer. TCRdb independently ran MiXCR on the multiplex PCR reads; one entry per CDR3 protein. Among 100,000 or so distinct CDR3 sequences listed, roughly 69% were seen once. Co-extracting RNA and DNA was done with about 18-33 mg of unsorted bulk tissue as input. Collection of samples drew on five separate regions of each tumor. Per the germline V gene, CDR1 is SEHNR and CDR2 is FQNEAQ (reference sequence). This CDR3 contains 14 residues. About this clonotype: Its target is unknown. At one boundary the junction diverges from the germline segment, which might be a read error.

The TCR originated in a woman aged 60-75 years with primary liver carcinoma and hepatitis B virus infection. The sample was liver tumor tissue from sampling region 5. Subset reported: tumor region T5, tumor centre. The V call is TRBV7-9, the J call TRBJ2-5, with D tentatively TRBD2 (5 bases). CDR3 coding DNA: TGTGCTAGCAGCTCGAGGACGGTCGGGGTGACCCAGTACTTC. This translates into CASSSRTVGVTQYF.